One sample yielded the 20 T cell receptor beta chains listed below, sequenced in a study of beta chain features in type 1 diabetes. Study outcomes and limitations: All four CD4+ subsets from Type 1 diabetes patients carried moderately but significantly shorter TCRB CDR3s.

The study reverse transcribed the entire isolated RNA, so it sequenced expressed TCRB transcripts. The protocol was immunoSEQ multiplex PCR, while the TCRdb copy is restricted to in-frame clones and leaves out a portion. The sample lists around 600,000 clones, roughly an eighth occurring once. No antigen has been assigned to these receptors. Material: naive CD4+ T cells from blood. The receptors here all came from a man aged 25-45 years with type 1 diabetes.

This clone has only a few counts. The genes are TRBV18 and TRBJ1-2, with a possible D match to TRBD1 (6 bases). Germline CDR1 reads KGHSH; CDR2 reads LQKENI. The V end lost 6 bases, the J end lost 4 bases, and 15 bases lay between the germline ends. CDR3 length: 14 residues. CDR3 loop: CASSQDSQSYGYTF. The CDR3 DNA sequence: TGTGCCAGCTCTCAGGACAGCCAAAGCTATGGCTACACCTTC.

This clone came up a few times. The J gene is TRBJ1-4, the V gene TRBV28; D is unresolved. V was clipped by 7 bases and J by 8 bases, with 8 bases between them. Germline V CDR1 and CDR2: MDHEN, SYDVKM. CDR3 length: 11 amino acids. CDR3 region: CASTQGEKLFF. Here the CDR3 DNA reads TGTGCCAGCACCCAAGGAGAAAAACTGTTTTTT.

Turning to this clone: This sample also contains other DNA sequences that code for the same CDR3. The rearrangement links TRBV29-1 to TRBJ2-7; weak D call: TRBD2 (6 bases). Deletions cut 4 bases from V and 4 bases from J, with 11 bases between. This CDR3 has 12 residues. Germline lookup yields CDR1 SQVTM and CDR2 ANQGSEA. The CDR3 sequence: CSVGGGAYEQYF. CDR3 in DNA: TGCAGCGTTGGCGGAGGGGCTTACGAGCAGTACTTC.

The chain is built from TRBV15 and TRBJ2-6; no clear D gene. V lost 1 base and J lost 0, with 13 bases in between. The CDR3 consists of 18 residues. Germline V gives CDR1 LNHNV, CDR2 YYDKDF (reference sequence). CDR3 coding DNA: TGTGCCACCAGCAGAGTAGGGCAGGCCTTCTCTGGGGCCAACGTCCTGACTTTC. This gives the protein CATSRVGQAFSGANVLTF.

The chain joins TRBV5-1 to TRBJ2-5, with D hard to call. The germline CDR1 and CDR2 sequences are SGHRS and YFSETQ. The ends were cut back, 0 bases at V and 4 bases at J, with 16 bases in the middle. This CDR3 comprises 16 residues. The CDR3 loop reads CASSLGSSGSGETQYF. The CDR3 DNA reads TGCGCCAGCAGCTTGGGAAGTTCAGGTTCAGGAGAGACCCAGTACTTC. The whole variable domain, filled in from reference TRBV5-1 and TRBJ2-5, reads KAGVTQTPRYLIKTRGQQVTLSCSPISGHRSVSWYQQTPGQGLQFLFEYFSETQRNKGNFPGRFSGRQFSNSRSEMNVSTLELGDSALYLCASSLGSSGSGETQYFGPGTRLLVL.

The J gene is TRBJ2-7, the V gene TRBV7-3; the D call may be TRBD1 or TRBD2 (5 bases each). The CDR3 is 13 amino acids. Trimming cost V 2 bases and J 2 bases, with 7 bases left between them. CDR1 is SGHTA and CDR2 is FQGTGA in the germline V gene. Written as DNA, the CDR3 is TGTGCCAGCAGCTTACTGGGGGCCTACGAGCAGTACTTC. Amino acids: CASSLLGAYEQYF. Looking up the rest from reference TRBV7-3 and TRBJ2-7 gives the full variable domain: GAGVSQTPSNKVTEKGKYVELRCDPISGHTALYWYRQSLGQGPEFLIYFQGTGAADDSGLPNDRFFAVRPEGSVSTLKIQRTERGDSAVYLCASSLLGAYEQYFGPGTRLTVT.

Only a few counts were recorded for this clone. The genes are TRBV9 and TRBJ1-6, with D uncertain. Trimming pared 3 bases from V and 2 bases from J, leaving 12 bases between. The CDR3 is 16 amino acids. From germline, CDR1 is SGDLS and CDR2 YYNGEE. The CDR3 is CASSAEISAYNSPLHF. In nucleotides, the CDR3 is TGTGCCAGCAGCGCTGAAATCTCTGCCTATAATTCACCCCTCCACTTT.

This clone was detected only a few times. This chain joins TRBV4-2 and TRBJ2-7; 7 bases line up with TRBD1. V lost 2 bases, J lost 12 bases, and 10 bases stayed unmatched. The germline V gene has CDR1 LGHNA and CDR2 YNFKEQ. The CDR3 is made up of 13 amino acids. CDR3 nucleotides: TGTGCCAGCAGCCAATATGACAGGGCCCAGAGGTACTTC. It yields the protein CASSQYDRAQRYF.

The chain carries TRBV11-2 and TRBJ2-1; unclear D gene. Trimming shortened V by 0 bases and J by 8 bases, and 8 bases separated the two germline ends. The CDR3 is 13 residues long. In germline, CDR1 is SGHAT, CDR2 FQNNGV. The CDR3 bases are TGTGCCAGCAGCTTAGAGCGTACCGATGAGCAGTTCTTC. This translates into CASSLERTDEQFF.

This chain links TRBV7-9 with TRBJ1-2, with 8 positions matching TRBD1. This CDR3 region has 14 residues. Germline V gene data show CDR1 as SEHNR and CDR2 as FQNEAQ (reference sequence). V lost 2 bases and J lost 7; bases outside the gene matches: 6. Here the CDR3 reads CASSLPGGASGYTF. CDR3 bases: TGTGCCAGCAGCTTACCAGGGGGCGCGAGTGGCTACACCTTC.

This clone occurred a few times. The rearrangement uses TRBV7-9 and TRBJ1-4, with a weak D call TRBD1 (6 bases). With 1 base removed from V and 9 bases from J, the gap between germline ends came to 12 bases. CDR1 SEHNR and CDR2 FQNEAQ come from the germline V gene (reference sequence). The CDR3 spans 14 residues. For the CDR3, the DNA is TGTGCCAGCAGCTTAGAAGACAGGTCCAAAAAACTGTTTTTT. It encodes CASSLEDRSKKLFF.

The table lists this clone with a count of one. This sample also contains other DNA sequences that code for the same CDR3. The rearrangement links TRBV4-1 to TRBJ1-4; 7 bases agree with TRBD1. The germline gives CDR1 MGHRA, CDR2 YSYEKL. The V gene end was trimmed by 1 base and the J gene end by 8 bases; junction bases not matched to a gene: 4. The CDR3 length is 14 residues. CDR3 DNA: TGCGCCAGCAGCCAAGGACAGGGCAACGAAAAACTGTTTTTT. Its translation is CASSQGQGNEKLFF.

This clone was seen once. This sequence joins TRBV6-5 and TRBJ2-3, with D unresolved. From germline, CDR1 is MNHEY and CDR2 SVGAGI. The germline V and J ends were trimmed by 0 bases and 0 bases, with 7 bases remaining between them. This CDR3 has 15 residues. The CDR3, as DNA: TGTGCCAGCAGTTACTCGAGCCAGAGCACAGATACGCAGTATTTT. Translated: CASSYSSQSTDTQYF.

This clone was seen more than once but under ten times. The gene calls are TRBV2 and TRBJ2-3, with D uncertain. V lost 2 bases, J lost 4 bases, and 10 bases lay in between. Germline CDR1 SNHLY, CDR2 FYNNEI. This CDR3 comprises 14 residues. The CDR3 spells CASSERSGADTQYF. The CDR3 DNA sequence: TGTGCCAGCAGTGAAAGATCAGGCGCAGATACGCAGTATTTT.

The rearrangement links TRBV4-3 to TRBJ2-2; D is undetermined. V lost 1 base to trimming and J lost 3 bases, with 9 bases between them. The CDR3 is 15 amino acids. Germline V gives CDR1 LGHNA, CDR2 YSLEER. The CDR3 loop reads CASSQGLQYTGELFF. The CDR3 DNA reads as TGCGCCAGCAGCCAAGGGTTACAGTACACCGGGGAGCTGTTTTTT.

The gene calls are TRBV23-1 and TRBJ2-3; D uncertain. TRBV23-1 counts as an open reading frame of uncertain function. V was clipped by 4 bases and J by 6 bases, with 17 bases between them. The CDR3 loop spans 15 amino acids. As DNA, the CDR3 is TGCGCCAGCAGTCGGGTGAGAAGGGCGAGTGATACGCAGTATTTT. Protein sequence: CASSRVRRASDTQYF.

Many counts were recorded for this clone. V usage is TRBV7-3 and J usage is TRBJ1-2, with TRBD1 matching over 10 bases. This CDR3 comprises 13 residues. Trimming took 4 bases from V and 7 from J; bases not matched to a gene: 3. CDR1 SGHTA and CDR2 FQGTGA come from the germline V gene. The CDR3 DNA reads as TGTGCCAGCAGCTCGGGACAGGGGCTTGGCTACACCTTC. It specifies CASSSGQGLGYTF.

There are a few counts of this clone. The chain joins TRBV30 to TRBJ1-2, with no clear D. Trimming cost V 2 bases and J 4 bases, with 11 bases left between them. This CDR3 region has 13 residues. CDR1 is GTSNPN, CDR2 SVGIG, per germline (reference sequence). The CDR3 spells CAWSFSGSYGYTF. CDR3 nucleotide sequence: TGTGCCTGGAGTTTCTCGGGCAGCTATGGCTACACCTTC.

As DNA, the CDR3 is TGCAGCGTGCAACAGGGAGGGACCGGGGAGCTGTTTTTT. Amino acid sequence: CSVQQGGTGELFF. This chain uses TRBV29-1 with TRBJ2-2; TRBD2 might be the D (7 bases). This CDR3 contains 13 residues. The V gene's germline CDR1 is SQVTM and CDR2 ANQGSEA. V was clipped by 6 bases and J by 5 bases, with 13 bases between them.

This clone showed up just a few times. The rearrangement uses TRBV7-9 and TRBJ2-5; perhaps TRBD1 as D (5 bases). The CDR3 covers 16 residues. The V end was cut by 3 bases, the J end by 7 bases, with 21 bases between. Germline CDR1 and CDR2: SEHNR and FQNEAQ (reference sequence). The CDR3 DNA sequence: TGTGCCAGCAGCTTTAATCGGCAGGGCGATATGTGGACCCAGTACTTC. Its protein product is CASSFNRQGDMWTQYF.